One and the same sample provided the 22 T cell receptor beta chains below, sequenced in a study of T cells in Graves' hyperthyroidism and ophthalmopathy. There were TCR beta CDR3 regions amplified from RNA transcripts. TCR CDR3 underwent first-round RT-PCR with the HTBI primer set. In TCRdb, the multiplex PCR reads were re-called with MiXCR into one record per CDR3 protein. The data hold a few hundred thousand distinct CDR3 sequences, with more than 45% observed a single time. Sequencing was done on a sample of peripheral blood or thyroid tissue (not recorded which). These receptors came from a woman younger than 30 with Graves' hyperthyroidism.

The genes are TRBV7-6 and TRBJ1-2, with TRBD1 matching over 7 bases. This CDR3 has 15 residues. V gave up 5 bases and J gave up 2 bases; unmatched junction bases: 8. Germline assignment: CDR1 SGHVS and CDR2 FNYEAQ. CDR3 residues: CASSHSGQENYGYTF. The CDR3 nucleotides read TGTGCCAGCAGCCATAGCGGACAGGAGAACTATGGCTACACCTTC.

This clonotype was seen a handful of times. The V and J genes are TRBV4-1 and TRBJ1-3; D may be TRBD1 (5 bases). V shed 1 base and J shed 2 bases, with 21 bases lying between them. Germline V lookup: CDR1 MGHRA, CDR2 YSYEKL. CDR3 length: 19 residues. CDR3 in DNA: TGCGCCAGCAGCCAAGGGTTTCCACAGGAAGGTTATACTGGAAACACCATATATTTT. Protein: CASSQGFPQEGYTGNTIYF.

The chain couples TRBV12-3 or TRBV12-4 to TRBJ2-5; D perhaps matches TRBD1 (5 bases). CDR3 length equals 15 residues. Trimming stripped 1 base from V and 5 bases from J, with 14 bases between. The CDR3 coding sequence is TGTGCCAGCAGTTTAGAGGGGCACAGGTTGGAGACCCAGTACTTC. Protein product: CASSLEGHRLETQYF.

This clonotype was recorded at least ten times. The genes are TRBV19 and TRBJ1-6, with D unclear. V gave up 5 bases and J gave up 7 bases, with 15 bases separating them. The CDR3 runs to 15 residues. The germline V gene has CDR1 LNHDA and CDR2 SQIVND (reference sequence). The CDR3 nucleotides are TGTGCCAGTAGTCTCCGGACCGACTCGAATTCACCCCTCCACTTT. Protein sequence: CASSLRTDSNSPLHF. The full variable domain, rest sourced from reference TRBV19 and TRBJ1-6, is DGGITQSPKYLFRKEGQNVTLSCEQNLNHDAMYWYRQDPGQGLRLIYYSQIVNDFQKGDIAEGYSVSREKKESFPLTVTSAQKNPTAFYLCASSLRTDSNSPLHFGNGTRLTVT.

On this clonotype: Germline and junction disagree at one end, which may indicate a read error. The chain is built from TRBV5-1 and TRBJ1-2, with 12 bases fitting TRBD1. Looked up from germline, CDR1 is SGHRS and CDR2 is YFSETQ. CDR3 length: 19 amino acids. The chain's CDR3 is CASSRTYRDRGRNPYGYAF. CDR3 nucleotides: TGTGCCAGCAGCCGCACTTACCGGGACAGGGGGCGGAACCCCTATGGCTACGCCTTC.

This sequence joins TRBV29-1 and TRBJ2-1; D may match TRBD1 or TRBD2 (5 bases each). CDR3 length equals 11 residues. Trimming removed 4 bases at V and 9 bases at J, with 10 bases between. CDR1 is SQVTM and CDR2 is ANQGSEA in the germline V gene. CDR3 bases: TGCAGCGTTGTCCCGGGGCCTGAGCAGTTCTTC. It is translated as CSVVPGPEQFF.

The rearrangement uses TRBV20-1 and TRBJ2-1; 7 nucleotides align to TRBD2. The CDR3 contains 15 residues. Germline CDR1 is DFQATT and CDR2 is SNEGSKA (reference sequence). Trimming at V came to 3 bases and at J to 6 bases, leaving 11 bases not matched to a gene. DNA of the CDR3: TGCAGTGCTAGCAGTGCTAGCGGAAGGGGCAATGAGCAGTTCTTC. Amino acid sequence: CSASSASGRGNEQFF.

The table lists this clonotype with many counts. This chain joins TRBV5-8 and TRBJ1-1, with D hard to call. This CDR3 has 13 amino acids. Germline values: CDR1 SGHTS, CDR2 YDEGEE. V was pared by 2 bases and J by 4 bases, with 9 bases between. CDR3 DNA sequence: TGTGCCAGCAGCTTCCCAGGTGGCACTGAAGCTTTCTTT. It specifies CASSFPGGTEAFF.

This clonotype came up many times. The chain employs TRBV9 and TRBJ2-2; weak D call: TRBD2 (5 bases). Trimming took off 4 bases at V and 2 bases at J, with 12 bases between the two ends. The CDR3 spans 15 residues. The germline V gene encodes CDR1 SGDLS and CDR2 YYNGEE. Written as DNA, the CDR3 is TGTGCCAGCAGCCCGGAGCTAGCTAACACCGGGGAGCTGTTTTTT. It specifies CASSPELANTGELFF.

In this sample, this clonotype turned up many times. The CDR3 protein is CASSELAAYEQYF. The CDR3 bases are TGTGCCAGCAGTGAGCTAGCGGCCTACGAGCAGTACTTC. The V call is TRBV2, the J call TRBJ2-7, with 7 bases identical to TRBD2. There are 13 residues in the CDR3. Germline lookup yields CDR1 SNHLY and CDR2 FYNNEI. J gave up 2 bases and V 3 bases, and 1 base lay outside the gene matches.

This clonotype has at least ten counts. This chain links TRBV4-1 with TRBJ1-6; TRBD1 might be the D (5 bases). This CDR3 is built from 15 residues. The V end was cut by 4 bases, the J end by 4 bases, with 11 bases between. Germline CDR1 and CDR2: MGHRA and YSYEKL. CDR3 DNA sequence: TGCGCCAGCAGCCCTGGGGCTGATTATAATTCACCCCTCCACTTT. This sequence encodes CASSPGADYNSPLHF.

V gene TRBV7-9 combines with J gene TRBJ2-7, with 7 bases lining up with TRBD1. V trimming: 4 bases; J trimming: 5 bases; junction bases outside the gene matches: 5. Germline V lookup: CDR1 SEHNR, CDR2 FQNEAQ (reference sequence). This CDR3 region has 13 residues. The DNA for the CDR3 is TGTGCCAGCAGCTGGATAGGGGGCGACGAGCAGTACTTC. As protein: CASSWIGGDEQYF.

The gene calls are TRBV7-3 and TRBJ2-7, with D uncertain. The J call is doubtful: the DNA matches TRBJ2-1 better. Germline V CDR1 and CDR2: SGHTA, FQGTGA. This CDR3 is 15 amino acids long. Here the CDR3 DNA reads TGTGCCAGCAGCTTATTTAAGTCGGAAATCGATGAGCAGTTCTTC. Protein product: CASSLFKSEIDEQFF.

This clonotype was seen a few times. V is TRBV7-2 and J is TRBJ2-1; TRBD2 matches 10 bases. This CDR3 has 14 amino acids. Losses at the gene ends were 3 bases for V and 5 bases for J; bases not matched to a gene: 1. Germline loops: CDR1 SGHTA, CDR2 FQGNSA. As DNA, the CDR3 is TGTGCCAGCAGCTTTCTAGCGGGAGACAATGAGCAGTTCTTC. Translating gives CASSFLAGDNEQFF.

The chain employs TRBV10-3 and TRBJ2-2, with D unresolved. Germline assignment: CDR1 ENHRY and CDR2 SYGVKD. CDR3 size: 14 residues. Trimming took off 8 bases at V and 1 base at J, with 11 bases between the two ends. The CDR3 bases are TGTGCCATCGCCAGCAGCCTGAACACCGGGGAGCTGTTTTTT. Protein sequence: CAIASSLNTGELFF.

This clonotype has at least ten counts. V usage is TRBV19 and J usage is TRBJ1-2; a possible D gene is TRBD1 (6 bases). Germline V lookup: CDR1 LNHDA, CDR2 SQIVND (reference sequence). The CDR3 sequence is 13 residues long. Trimming pared 6 bases from V and 4 bases from J, leaving 12 bases between. This CDR3 is CASRLQGSYGYTF. The DNA of the CDR3 is TGTGCCAGTAGGTTACAGGGTAGCTATGGCTACACCTTC.

J is TRBJ2-4 and V is TRBV7-6; the D is unclear. CDR3 size: 13 residues. The germline CDR1 and CDR2 sequences are SGHVS and FNYEAQ. Trimming removed 2 bases at V and 8 bases at J, with 10 bases between. The CDR3 spells CASSLFFRDIQYF. In DNA, the CDR3 is TGTGCCAGCAGCTTATTTTTTCGGGACATTCAGTACTTC. The full variable domain, in which reference TRBV7-6 and TRBJ2-4 provide the parts outside the CDR3, is GAGVSQSPRYKVTKRGQDVALRCDPISGHVSLYWYRQALGQGPEFLTYFNYEAQQDKSGLPNDRFSAERPEGSISTLTIQRTEQRDSAMYRCASSLFFRDIQYFGAGTRLSVL.

This chain uses TRBV20-1 with TRBJ2-7; weak D call: TRBD2 (6 bases). V was trimmed by 6 bases and J by 0 bases, leaving 18 bases between them. Germline CDR1 reads DFQATT; CDR2 reads SNEGSKA (reference sequence). This CDR3 spans 15 amino acids. The CDR3 DNA reads as TGCAGTGCCAGCAGTCCTCCCGGGAGCTCCTACGAGCAGTACTTC. This sequence encodes CSASSPPGSSYEQYF.

This clonotype appeared many times. V usage is TRBV11-2 and J usage is TRBJ2-2; D might be TRBD1 (6 bases). The V gene's germline CDR1 is SGHAT and CDR2 FQNNGV. CDR3 size: 16 residues. V lost 8 bases, J lost 0 bases, and 16 bases lay in between. The CDR3 here is CASSPFWTANTGELFF. The CDR3 bases are TGTGCCAGCTCTCCCTTTTGGACAGCGAACACCGGGGAGCTGTTTTTT.

The chain links TRBV2 to TRBJ1-5; maybe TRBD1 (6 bases). The CDR3 covers 14 residues. Deletions cut 8 bases from V and 4 bases from J, with 15 bases between. Germline V CDR1 and CDR2: SNHLY, FYNNEI. The CDR3 loop is CASRNRERNQPQHF. DNA of the CDR3: TGTGCCAGCCGGAACAGGGAGCGGAATCAGCCCCAGCATTTT.

For this clonotype: Just one base apart from a much larger clone, this may be a read error. This chain uses TRBV4-3 with TRBJ2-7; D assignment may be TRBD1 or TRBD2 (7 bases each). V lost 4 bases and J lost 6, with 16 bases in between. Germline CDR1 is LGHNA and CDR2 is YSLEER. CDR3 length equals 14 residues. The chain's CDR3 is CASSRAGTVREQYF. As DNA, the CDR3 is TGCGCCAGCAGCCGAGCGGGGACAGTTCGCGAGCAGTACTTC.

The rearrangement joins TRBV2 to TRBJ2-3; TRBD2 might be the D (6 bases). Germline CDR1 is SNHLY and CDR2 is FYNNEI. This CDR3 is 14 amino acids long. V lost 8 bases and J 7 bases, leaving 19 bases between the germline ends. This CDR3 reads CASGGGPAANTQYF. DNA of the CDR3: TGTGCCAGCGGGGGAGGACCCGCAGCAAATACGCAGTATTTT.